Presented here are 12 T cell receptor beta chains from one specimen sequenced in a study of blood T cell repertoires in COVID-19. Sequencing used immunoSEQ multiplex PCR; TCRdb keeps in-frame clones, though not all of them. The profile shows roughly 67,000 clones, 76% of them singletons. Sequencing was performed on peripheral blood. The receptors were sampled from a woman between 45 and 60 years old with active or convalescent COVID-19.

This clone occurred a few times. The chain links TRBV24-1 to TRBJ2-3; 11 nucleotides agree with TRBD2. Germline loops: CDR1 KGHDR, CDR2 SFDVKD. V lost 7 bases and J lost 1; bases outside the gene matches: 3. The CDR3 consists of 15 residues. CDR3 region: CATRPTSGGTDTQYF. DNA for the CDR3: TGTGCCACCAGACCGACTAGCGGGGGCACAGATACGCAGTATTTT.

The chain couples TRBV2 to TRBJ1-3; D gene uncertain. Deletions cut 10 bases from V and 0 bases from J, with 7 bases between. This CDR3 contains 12 residues. Germline CDR1 SNHLY, CDR2 FYNNEI. The CDR3 protein is CATGHSGNTIYF. CDR3 DNA: TGTGCCACCGGTCACTCTGGAAACACCATATATTTT.

V is TRBV5-1 and J is TRBJ2-5; 9 bases fit TRBD1. The CDR3 has 14 residues. CDR1 SGHRS and CDR2 YFSETQ come from the germline V gene. With V trimmed by 4 bases and J by 4 bases, 5 bases remained unmatched. Here the CDR3 reads CASSAGQGLETQYF. For the CDR3, the DNA is TGCGCCAGCAGCGCCGGACAGGGGCTAGAGACCCAGTACTTC.

The chain combines TRBV3-1 (or the pseudogene TRBV3-2) with TRBJ2-3, with D perhaps matching TRBD1 (6 bases). V was trimmed by 4 bases and J by 5 bases, leaving 13 bases between them. From germline, CDR1 is LGHDT and CDR2 YNNKEL (reference sequence). The length of the CDR3 is 14 residues. CDR3 DNA: TGTGCCAGCAGCCCCTTGGGGGCGGGAGATACGCAGTATTTT. Amino acid sequence: CASSPLGAGDTQYF.

The rearrangement links TRBV27 to TRBJ2-3, with TRBD2 identical over 13 bases. The germline gives CDR1 MNHEY, CDR2 SMNVEV (reference sequence). This CDR3 comprises 19 residues. The V segment lost 2 bases and the J segment 3 bases; nucleotides outside the gene matches: 11. The CDR3 loop reads CASSLIGVGLAGRTDTQYF. DNA of the CDR3: TGTGCCAGCAGTTTAATTGGGGTGGGACTAGCGGGAAGAACAGATACGCAGTATTTT.

This chain links TRBV7-2 with TRBJ2-1, with D perhaps TRBD1 (6 bases). Trimming shortened V by 3 bases and J by 6 bases, and 12 bases separated the two germline ends. CDR1 is SGHTA and CDR2 is FQGNSA in the germline V gene. CDR3 length: 14 amino acids. The CDR3 bases are TGTGCCAGCAGCTTGGAACAGGGCCCCAATGAGCAGTTCTTC. This sequence encodes CASSLEQGPNEQFF.

The chain carries TRBV4-3 and TRBJ2-1; the match to TRBD2 covers 9 bases. The germline V gene encodes CDR1 LGHNA and CDR2 YSLEER. J gave up 4 bases and V 4 bases, and 8 bases lay outside the gene matches. The CDR3 runs 16 residues. The CDR3 is CASSRRTSDPYNEQFF. The CDR3 coding sequence is TGCGCCAGCAGCCGACGGACTAGCGACCCGTACAATGAGCAGTTCTTC.

The genes are TRBV4-2 and TRBJ2-7; TRBD2 matches 9 bases. This CDR3 has 16 amino acids. The germline V gene encodes CDR1 LGHNA and CDR2 YNFKEQ. J lost 3 bases, V lost 3 bases, and 9 bases had no gene match. The CDR3: CASSHPQASGNYEQYF. CDR3 DNA: TGTGCCAGCAGCCACCCTCAGGCTAGCGGGAACTACGAGCAGTACTTC.

This clone was seen more than once but under ten times. The V and J genes are TRBV6-5 and TRBJ1-1, with unresolved D. Germline-derived CDR1 and CDR2 are MNHEY and SVGAGI. This CDR3 region has 12 residues. V was trimmed by 4 bases and J by 4 bases, leaving 7 bases between them. CDR3 in DNA: TGTGCCAGCAGTTGGCCGGGCACTGAAGCTTTCTTT. Its protein product is CASSWPGTEAFF.

The chain links TRBV19 to TRBJ1-2; tentatively, D is TRBD1 (6 bases). The CDR3 contains 14 residues. The germline V gene has CDR1 LNHDA and CDR2 SQIVND (reference sequence). V was cut by 3 bases and J by 8 bases, with 16 bases left in between. CDR3 bases: TGTGCCAGTAGTATTGCCGCACAGGGCTCCGGCTACACCTTC. Its translation: CASSIAAQGSGYTF.

With respect to this clone: The sample holds other DNA sequences that translate to the same CDR3. The chain uses TRBV27 and TRBJ1-6, with TRBD1 as a possible D gene (5 bases). The length of the CDR3 is 15 residues. Per germline, CDR1 MNHEY and CDR2 SMNVEV (reference sequence). V gave up 0 bases and J gave up 9 bases, with 12 bases separating them. The CDR3 region is CASSLSQGAGSPLHF. CDR3 nucleotides: TGTGCCAGCAGTTTATCTCAGGGAGCGGGTTCACCCCTCCACTTT.

The chain couples TRBV11-2 to TRBJ2-3; 10 nucleotides agree with TRBD2. The V and J ends lost 5 bases and 1 base, in that order; junction bases with no gene match: 6. Germline CDR1 reads SGHAT; CDR2 reads FQNNGV. The CDR3 consists of 16 residues. DNA for the CDR3: TGTGCCAGCAGCGTCGGGACTAGCGCTCGCACAGATACGCAGTATTTT. Protein: CASSVGTSARTDTQYF.